Listed below are T cell receptor beta chains from one sample, sequenced in a study of blood T cell repertoires in COVID-19. Profiled with immunoSEQ multiplex PCR; TCRdb holds only in-frame clones, not every one. The sample yields hundreds of thousands of clones, around nine tenths seen once. Sequenced input: peripheral blood. These receptors were taken from a human donor in a cohort sampled during active COVID-19. Each CDR3 is given without its conserved first and last residue.

v_call	cdr3_aa
TRBV30	AWSVLGAGTEAF
TRBV30	AWSLDRGDYEQY
TRBV24-1	ATSDLHPGTGIRGNEQF
TRBV27	ASSSGSGAYEQY
TRBV5-6	ASSLGGAETQY
TRBV6-5	ASSYRKGRNYGYT
TRBV5-1	ASSSGQAVATNEKLF
TRBV7-2	ASSVIRGQETQY
TRBV5-4	ASSLDVGGEQY
TRBV5-4	ASSPRGQGSPLH
TRBV19	ASQPGQGDYGYT
TRBV2	ASSMGSSYNEQF
TRBV11-2	ASSFSSGTGYEQY
TRBV5-1	ASSPGGDDQPQH
TRBV29-1	SVEGILGQSYEQY
TRBV7-2	ASGGSRGEADTQY
TRBV5-1	ASSLATGLSSYEQY
TRBV5-1	ASSLAGGTGGADTQY
TRBV27	ASSFPGGDTQY
TRBV27	ASSPPRQPYEQY
TRBV15	ATLSGGSYNEQF
TRBV5-5	ASSLAWGQTPTGELF
TRBV4-1	ASSQVKGLYEQY
TRBV20-1	SASFRGLSNQPQH
TRBV28	ASSLWMGPVNTEAF
TRBV10-2	ASSELRVVGYT
TRBV7-8	ASSFARAFYNEQF
TRBV28	ASSLTPGGQGANYEQY
TRBV5-6	ASSLGRGSGNTIY
TRBV21-1	ASKSVQGSEPNYGYT
TRBV2	ASSDGSGGETQY